The 4 T cell receptor beta chains presented below share a single source sample, sequenced in a study of immune characterization of retroperitoneal liposarcoma. One entry per CDR3 protein, called by TCRdb with MiXCR from the PCR reads. The sample consists of 10,000 or so distinct CDR3 sequences, roughly 26% of them appearing once. Sequencing was performed on tumor tissue. These receptors all come from a female donor with retroperitoneal liposarcoma.

This clonotype was seen repeatedly, ten times or more. V usage is TRBV7-2 and J usage is TRBJ2-1; the D is unclear. With the DNA end fitting TRBJ2-7 better, the J assignment may be wrong. Germline-derived CDR1 and CDR2 are SGHTA and FQGNSA. This CDR3 has 11 residues. CDR3 in amino acids: CASRTSYEQYF. Written as DNA, the CDR3 is TGTGCCAGCCGAACTTCCTACGAGCAGTACTTC.

This clonotype was detected many times. The rearrangement uses TRBV7-6 and TRBJ2-1; D call uncertain. The CDR3 covers 16 residues. Germline values: CDR1 SGHVS, CDR2 FNYEAQ. V was cut by 0 bases and J by 10 bases, with 19 bases left in between. For the CDR3, the DNA is TGTGCCAGCAGCTTAGCGTTAGGCGGCCGTCCCTACGAGCAGTTCTTC. This gives the protein CASSLALGGRPYEQFF.

This clonotype counts as large. The J gene is TRBJ2-1, the V gene TRBV6-1; 9 bases map to TRBD2. Judging by the DNA end, TRBJ2-7 fits better; the J call may be wrong. Germline V gene data show CDR1 as MNHNS and CDR2 as SASEGT. CDR3 length: 16 residues. CDR3 in amino acids: CASSSPGTSSYNEQYF. The CDR3 DNA is TGTGCCAGCAGTTCTCCCGGGACTAGCTCCTACAATGAGCAGTACTTC.

The V gene is TRBV11-1, the J gene TRBJ2-1; TRBD2 matches at 8 bases. The assigned J gene may be wrong: the sequence end matches TRBJ2-7 better. CDR3 length equals 14 residues. CDR1 is SGHAT and CDR2 is FQDESV in the germline V gene (reference sequence). DNA for the CDR3: TGTGCCAGCAGCCGGACTAGCAGAACCTACGAGCAGTACTTC. Amino acids: CASSRTSRTYEQYF.